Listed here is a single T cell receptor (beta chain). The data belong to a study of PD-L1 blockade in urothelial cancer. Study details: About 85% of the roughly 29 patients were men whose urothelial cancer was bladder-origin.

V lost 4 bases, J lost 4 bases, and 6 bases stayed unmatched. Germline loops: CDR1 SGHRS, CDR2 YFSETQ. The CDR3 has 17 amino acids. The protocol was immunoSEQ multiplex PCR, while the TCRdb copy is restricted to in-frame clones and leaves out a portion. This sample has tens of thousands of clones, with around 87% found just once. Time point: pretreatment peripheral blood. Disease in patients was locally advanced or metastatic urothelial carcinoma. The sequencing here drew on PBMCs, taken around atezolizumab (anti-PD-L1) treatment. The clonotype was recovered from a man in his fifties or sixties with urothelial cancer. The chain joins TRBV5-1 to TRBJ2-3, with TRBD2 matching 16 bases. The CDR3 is CASSTGLAGGQADTQYF. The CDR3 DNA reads TGCGCCAGCAGCACGGGACTAGCGGGGGGGCAGGCAGATACGCAGTATTTT.